The entry that follows covers one TCR beta chain sequence. The data derive from a study of blood T cell repertoires in COVID-19. Study in general: Acute and convalescent COVID-19 specimens originated in the United States, Italy and Spain. T cells, B-cell-depleted T cells, or PBMCs supplied cDNA or gDNA.

Per the study methods: The assay estimated nucleated cells by amplifying reference gene primers. Libraries were prepared by immunoSEQ multiplex PCR; TCRdb keeps only in-frame clonotypes and omits some of them. That table supplies the V and J calls and clone size; D and trimming were determined from the DNA. The top ten hold around 1.9% of the sample, which has some 300,000 clones, roughly nine tenths seen once. CDR1 is GTSNPN, CDR2 SVGIG, per germline (reference sequence). The CDR3 spans 15 residues. J gave up 2 bases and V 1 base, and 2 bases lay outside the gene matches. During active infection, Seattle patients enrolled and were then monitored through disease.

This receptor was obtained from a woman aged 30 to 39 with COVID-19, enrolled during active disease. This sequence joins TRBV30 and TRBJ1-6; 7 nucleotides match TRBD1. What was sequenced was peripheral blood. The CDR3 DNA sequence: TGTGCCTGGAGTGGGACAGGAGCCTATAATTCACCCCTCCACTTT. Its translation is CAWSGTGAYNSPLHF.